This T cell receptor beta chain was identified in a study of shared clonotypes between healthy human individuals. Findings and limits, study-wide: Among non-shared clonotypes, generation probabilities were lower than among those shared by all four donors. Blood was the sole source, and tissue repertoires probably differ.

Assay execution took place at the deep level. Assay used: immunoSEQ multiplex PCR; TCRdb lists only in-frame clones, some missing. The repertoire holds some 790,000 clones, with around 77% as singletons. Looked up from germline, CDR1 is SQVTM and CDR2 is ANQGSEA. With V trimmed by 4 bases and J by 3 bases, 5 bases remained unmatched. CDR3 length equals 13 residues. On this clone itself: Its matching antigen is unknown.

The sample consisted of memory CD4+ T cells sorted from blood. Noted subset: CD45RA-negative fraction. The clonotype was recovered from a woman under 40 in good health. The gene calls are TRBV29-1 and TRBJ2-5, with 7 bases fitting TRBD2. CDR3 protein: CSVAGGIKETQYF. CDR3 nucleotide sequence: TGCAGCGTTGCGGGAGGAATTAAAGAGACCCAGTACTTC.